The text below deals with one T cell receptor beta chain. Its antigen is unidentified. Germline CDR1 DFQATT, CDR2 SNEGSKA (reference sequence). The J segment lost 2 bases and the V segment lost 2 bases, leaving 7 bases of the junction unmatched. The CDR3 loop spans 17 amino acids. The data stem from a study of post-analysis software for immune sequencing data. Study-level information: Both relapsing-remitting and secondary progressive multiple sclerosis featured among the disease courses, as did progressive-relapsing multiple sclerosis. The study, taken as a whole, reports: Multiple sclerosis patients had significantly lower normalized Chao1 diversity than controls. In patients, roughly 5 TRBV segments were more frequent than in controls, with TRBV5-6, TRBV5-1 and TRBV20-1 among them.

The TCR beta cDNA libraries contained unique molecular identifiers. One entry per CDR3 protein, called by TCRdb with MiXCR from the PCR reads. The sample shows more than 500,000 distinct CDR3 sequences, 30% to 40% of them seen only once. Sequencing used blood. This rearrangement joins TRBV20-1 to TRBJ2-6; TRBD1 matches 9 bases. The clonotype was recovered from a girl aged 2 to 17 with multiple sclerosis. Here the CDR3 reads CSARTGQGLTGANVLTF. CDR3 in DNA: TGCAGTGCTAGAACCGGACAGGGGCTCACTGGGGCCAACGTCCTGACTTTC.